The 20 T cell receptor beta chains given below trace back to one sample, sequenced in a study of blood T cell repertoires in COVID-19. Profiled with immunoSEQ multiplex PCR; TCRdb holds only in-frame clones, not every one. The profile covers roughly 250,000 clones, with approximately 86% appearing a single time and 3.3% taken by the ten largest. Input material: PBMCs or T cells enriched from blood (not recorded which). These receptors were collected from a woman in her 40s with acute COVID-19.

The J gene is TRBJ2-7, the V gene TRBV11-2; D may be TRBD2 (5 bases). The V gene lost 3 bases and the J gene lost 2 bases, with 20 bases spanning the gap. The CDR3 loop spans 17 amino acids. Germline loops: CDR1 SGHAT, CDR2 FQNNGV. CDR3 in amino acids: CASSLSRSSSSTYEQYF. CDR3 sequence (DNA): TGTGCCAGCAGCTTGAGTAGGTCGTCTAGCAGTACCTACGAGCAGTACTTC.

The gene calls are TRBV27 and TRBJ1-6, with D uncertain. Deletions cut 5 bases from V and 0 bases from J, with 5 bases between. Germline V gene lookup returns CDR1 MNHEY and CDR2 SMNVEV (reference sequence). This CDR3 has 14 amino acids. CDR3 sequence reads: CASSASSYNSPLHF. Written as DNA, the CDR3 is TGTGCCAGCAGTGCGAGCTCCTATAATTCACCCCTCCACTTT.

This chain uses TRBV3-1 (or the pseudogene TRBV3-2) with TRBJ1-6; D is undetermined. The germline V gene has CDR1 LGHDT and CDR2 YNNKEL (reference sequence). Trimming removed 2 bases from V and 9 bases from J, with 11 bases in between. The CDR3 is 14 residues long. In DNA, the CDR3 is TGTGCCAGCAGCCAACTAAAAGCGGGTTCACCCCTCCACTTT. This sequence encodes CASSQLKAGSPLHF.

The table lists this clone with a count of one. The chain uses TRBV11-2 and TRBJ2-2; no definite D call. The CDR3 contains 14 residues. V dropped 0 bases and J dropped 3 bases, with 5 bases sitting between them. Germline V lookup: CDR1 SGHAT, CDR2 FQNNGV. This CDR3 is CASSLDQDTGELFF. DNA of the CDR3: TGTGCCAGCAGCTTAGATCAGGACACCGGGGAGCTGTTTTTT.

The CDR3 region is CASSFQVAGAGELFF. CDR3 sequence (DNA): TGCGCCAGCAGTTTTCAAGTAGCGGGAGCCGGGGAGCTGTTTTTT. This chain joins TRBV5-1 and TRBJ2-2; 9 bases are a match to TRBD2. CDR1 and CDR2 (germline): SGHRS, YFSETQ. The trim removed 5 bases at V and 6 bases at J, leaving 8 bases unmatched. This CDR3 is built from 15 residues.

The rearrangement links TRBV11-3 to TRBJ2-1; weak D call: TRBD1 (5 bases). Germline-derived CDR1 and CDR2 are SGHNT and YENEEA. The V gene lost 5 bases and the J gene lost 8 bases, with 13 bases spanning the gap. The CDR3 consists of 13 residues. CDR3 protein: CASSDTGLHEQFF. In DNA form, the CDR3 reads TGTGCCAGCAGCGACACAGGTCTACATGAGCAGTTCTTC.

This chain connects TRBV9 to TRBJ2-5; possible D gene TRBD1, 6 bases. The CDR3 has 13 amino acids. Between the trimmed V and J ends, which lost 6 bases and 2 bases, there was a span of 11 bases. Germline CDR1 and CDR2: SGDLS and YYNGEE. The CDR3 here is CASNFQGQETQYF. Here the CDR3 DNA reads TGTGCCAGCAACTTCCAGGGGCAAGAGACCCAGTACTTC.

The chain links TRBV3-1 (or the pseudogene TRBV3-2) to TRBJ2-2; D is perhaps TRBD1 (5 bases). The germline V and J ends were trimmed by 1 base and 10 bases, with 22 bases remaining between them. The CDR3 totals 17 residues. Looked up from germline, CDR1 is LGHDT and CDR2 is YNNKEL (reference sequence). Here the CDR3 DNA reads TGTGCCAGCAGCCAAGTAGGCAGGGAAGATGGAGCCGTGGAGCTGTTTTTT. Protein product: CASSQVGREDGAVELFF.

The rearrangement joins TRBV10-3 to TRBJ1-6; TRBD1 matches at 9 bases. Trimming removed 6 bases from V and 10 bases from J; junction bases left unmatched: 7. This CDR3 contains 14 residues. CDR1 and CDR2 (germline): ENHRY, SYGVKD. CDR3 sequence reads: CAISEGQGRSPLHF. The CDR3 DNA follows: TGTGCCATCAGCGAGGGACAGGGTAGATCACCCCTCCACTTT.

The chain uses TRBV11-2 and TRBJ1-6; possible D gene TRBD1, 5 bases. The CDR3 runs to 15 residues. Per germline, CDR1 SGHAT and CDR2 FQNNGV. V lost 3 bases and J lost 5, with 11 bases in between. The chain's CDR3 is CASSFTRQNNSPLHF. The DNA for the CDR3 is TGTGCCAGCAGCTTTACACGACAGAATAATTCACCCCTCCACTTT.

This chain uses TRBV6-5 with TRBJ2-7; 9 bases are a match to TRBD2. This CDR3 comprises 14 residues. Germline V gives CDR1 MNHEY, CDR2 SVGAGI. Trimming removed 7 bases from V and 2 bases from J; junction bases left unmatched: 6. CDR3 loop: CASTRLAEPYEQYF. DNA for the CDR3: TGTGCCAGCACTCGACTAGCGGAACCCTACGAGCAGTACTTC.

The chain employs TRBV5-1 and TRBJ2-7; TRBD1 aligns across 7 bases. Germline CDR1 and CDR2: SGHRS and YFSETQ. V trimming: 2 bases; J trimming: 3 bases; junction bases outside the gene matches: 2. CDR3 length equals 13 residues. CDR3 loop: CASSFRGFYEQYF. DNA of the CDR3: TGCGCCAGCAGCTTCAGGGGGTTCTACGAGCAGTACTTC.

The rearrangement joins TRBV9 to TRBJ2-1; 10 bases map to TRBD2. Germline CDR1 and CDR2: SGDLS and YYNGEE. The V gene end was trimmed by 6 bases and the J gene end by 6 bases; junction bases not matched to a gene: 9. CDR3 length equals 15 residues. The DNA for the CDR3 is TGTGCCAGCACCCGTAGTGGGACTAGCGCCAATGAGCAGTTCTTC. It specifies CASTRSGTSANEQFF. Complete variable domain (other parts from reference TRBV9 and TRBJ2-1): DSGVTQTPKHLITATGQRVTLRCSPRSGDLSVYWYQQSLDQGLQFLIQYYNGEERAKGNILERFSAQQFPDLHSELNLSSLELGDSALYFCASTRSGTSANEQFFGPGTRLTVL.

The chain uses TRBV7-9 and TRBJ2-1; TRBD1 aligns across 7 bases. The CDR3 length is 12 residues. V lost 2 bases, J lost 9 bases, and 1 base stayed unmatched. Germline V gene sequence: CDR1 SEHNR, CDR2 FQNEAQ (reference sequence). CDR3 amino acids: CASSLTGVEQFF. The CDR3 bases are TGTGCCAGCAGCTTAACAGGGGTTGAGCAGTTCTTC.

The CDR3: CASNLVTGYNNEQFF. The CDR3 DNA reads TGTGCCAGCAATTTGGTGACAGGGTACAACAATGAGCAGTTCTTC. The chain couples TRBV6-5 to TRBJ2-1; TRBD1 matches 7 bases. The CDR3 runs to 15 residues. V was pared by 7 bases and J by 5 bases, with 11 bases of the junction left unmatched. Germline V CDR1 and CDR2: MNHEY, SVGAGI.

A single count supports this clone. Different DNA sequences within this sample yield the same CDR3. The rearrangement uses TRBV9 and TRBJ1-2; 7 bases are shared with TRBD1. The CDR3 extends over 14 amino acids. The germline V gene encodes CDR1 SGDLS and CDR2 YYNGEE. The junction had 3 bases not matched to a gene; V was cut back by 0 bases and J by 4 bases. The CDR3 DNA reads as TGTGCCAGCAGCGTAGGGCAGGGGGGCTATGGCTACACCTTC. It yields the protein CASSVGQGGYGYTF.

V is TRBV5-3 and J is TRBJ1-5; 8 nucleotides align to TRBD1. TRBV5-3 is recorded as an ORF, its role being uncertain. The CDR3 loop spans 16 amino acids. The V segment lost 1 base and the J segment 6 bases; nucleotides outside the gene matches: 9. DNA for the CDR3: TGTGCCAGAAGCTTGTGCCCGGACAGGGATGCTCAGCCCCAGCATTTT. This encodes CARSLCPDRDAQPQHF.

The sample holds a few counts of this clone. This chain uses TRBV19 with TRBJ2-7; D is perhaps TRBD2 (6 bases). CDR1 and CDR2 from the germline V gene are LNHDA and SQIVND (reference sequence). There are 15 residues in the CDR3. V lost 1 base, J lost 3 bases, and 13 bases lay in between. In DNA form, the CDR3 reads TGTGCCAGTAGTATAGCTGGGGGACTTGACTACGAGCAGTACTTC. Translation gives CASSIAGGLDYEQYF. Full variable domain (outside the CDR3, taken from reference TRBV19 and TRBJ2-7): DGGITQSPKYLFRKEGQNVTLSCEQNLNHDAMYWYRQDPGQGLRLIYYSQIVNDFQKGDIAEGYSVSREKKESFPLTVTSAQKNPTAFYLCASSIAGGLDYEQYFGPGTRLTVT.

This clone has a handful of counts. The chain links TRBV5-4 to TRBJ2-5, with 9 bases identical to TRBD2. V was pared by 1 base and J by 5 bases, with 9 bases of the junction left unmatched. Germline lookup yields CDR1 SGHNT and CDR2 YYREEE (reference sequence). The CDR3 contains 16 residues. The CDR3 nucleotides read TGTGCCAGCAGCTTGTCGCGGGCGGGAGGGGGTGAGACCCAGTACTTC. Protein sequence: CASSLSRAGGGETQYF.

The chain couples TRBV6-1 to TRBJ1-1; D is unresolved. Germline values: CDR1 MNHNS, CDR2 SASEGT. Trimming pared 2 bases from V and 1 base from J, leaving 5 bases between. The CDR3 spans 13 residues. The CDR3 region has the DNA TGTGCCAGCAGTGAAACTAGGAACACTGAAGCTTTCTTT. This gives the protein CASSETRNTEAFF.